The 5 T cell receptor beta chains below come from one sample, sequenced in a study of CD8+CD57+ T cells in acquired aplastic anemia. Genomic DNA, the template, was used for profiling of the TCR beta VDJ and CDR3. TCRdb analysed the reads with MiXCR anew, one entry per CDR3 protein. The table shows 180,000 or so distinct CDR3 sequences, with approximately 49% occurring only once. The source material was sorted CD4+, CD8+, or CD8+CD57+ T cells (not recorded which) from PBMCs. The source of these receptors is a human donor in good health.

This chain connects TRBV9 to TRBJ2-7; D ambiguous. V lost 0 bases and J lost 6, with 10 bases in between. Germline assignment: CDR1 SGDLS and CDR2 YYNGEE. There are 13 residues in the CDR3. The CDR3 protein is CASSVVGLGEQYF. The DNA of the CDR3 is TGTGCCAGCAGCGTAGTGGGGTTGGGCGAGCAGTACTTC.

This clonotype has only a few counts. The chain joins TRBV20-1 to TRBJ2-5; weak D call: TRBD2 (5 bases). V dropped 1 base and J dropped 5 bases, with 26 bases sitting between them. CDR3 length: 18 amino acids. Germline lookup yields CDR1 DFQATT and CDR2 SNEGSKA (reference sequence). CDR3: CSARGPNTGFLVEETQYF. DNA of the CDR3: TGCAGTGCTAGAGGACCTAACACGGGATTTTTAGTCGAGGAGACCCAGTACTTC.

This sequence joins TRBV2 and TRBJ2-5; tentatively, D is TRBD1 (5 bases). Trimming stripped 2 bases from V and 5 bases from J, with 12 bases between. CDR3 length: 14 residues. From germline, CDR1 is SNHLY and CDR2 FYNNEI. DNA for the CDR3: TGTGCCAGCAGTGAACAGGGTTCGTCGGAGACCCAGTACTTC. It yields the protein CASSEQGSSETQYF.

This clonotype was detected ten times or more. The rearrangement uses TRBV18 and TRBJ2-7; 8 nucleotides match TRBD1. The CDR3 sequence is 14 residues long. V was clipped by 2 bases and J by 2 bases; unmatched bases: 2. The germline CDR1 and CDR2 sequences are KGHSH and LQKENI. In nucleotides, the CDR3 is TGTGCCAGCTCACCAAGGACAGGGCCCTACGAGCAGTACTTC. Its translation is CASSPRTGPYEQYF.

This clonotype occurred many times. The chain is built from TRBV20-1 and TRBJ1-5; 9 bases agree with TRBD1. Trimming cost V 6 bases and J 2 bases; bases outside gene matches: 8. Germline CDR1 and CDR2: DFQATT and SNEGSKA (reference sequence). The CDR3 has 15 residues. The CDR3 region is CSAVRQGEGNQPQHF. In nucleotides, the CDR3 is TGCAGTGCGGTGAGACAGGGGGAAGGCAATCAGCCCCAGCATTTT.